The clone carrying this T cell receptor (beta chain) is medium-sized. Its antigen is currently unknown. The data were produced by immunoSEQ multiplex PCR, yet TCRdb's version contains in-frame clones alone and is incomplete. The sample holds 20,000 to 25,000 clones, around 82% seen once. The data stem from a study of OX40 agonist ivuxolimab in advanced cancers. Study-wide points: Certain nonresponding patients likewise had low normalized T-cell clonal expansion.

This CDR3 contains 16 residues. Between the trimmed V and J ends, which lost 5 bases and 0 bases, there was a span of 17 bases. Germline CDR1 MNHEY, CDR2 SMNVEV (reference sequence). The source of this sequence is an adult with an advanced solid tumor such as melanoma, head and neck, liver or kidney cancer. Source: CD4+ or CD8+ T cells sorted from blood, taken in a trial of the OX40 agonist ivuxolimab. The chain carries TRBV27 and TRBJ2-7; the D gene is possibly TRBD2 (6 bases). For the CDR3, the DNA is TGTGCCAGCAGTCCAGGAGGAGCGGGCGCCTCCTACGAGCAGTACTTC. Its protein is CASSPGGAGASYEQYF.